This section outlines one T cell receptor beta chain sequence together with its context. TCRdb's table, derived via immunoSEQ multiplex PCR, lists solely in-frame clones and lacks some. The profile shows 290,000 or so clones, around nine tenths of them singletons. Germline lookup yields CDR1 SEHNR and CDR2 FQNEAQ (reference sequence). Trimming took 1 base from V and 6 from J, leaving 12 bases between them. The CDR3 sequence is 14 residues long. These data are taken from a study of blood T cell repertoires in COVID-19. The sequence was collected from a young woman who had recovered from COVID-19. The sequenced sample was PBMCs or T cells enriched from blood (not recorded which). The chain uses TRBV7-9 and TRBJ1-1; D is unclear. Written as DNA, the CDR3 is TGTGCCAGCAGCTTAGTCGGCGGTAGCGCTGAAGCTTTCTTT. Translation: CASSLVGGSAEAFF.